This TCR beta chain comes out of a study of T cells expressing NK-cell markers (dated by TCRdb to the early 2020s). Describing the broader study: TCR beta-chain repertoires were profiled in sorted CD3+CD56+NKG2C+, CD3+CD56+NKG2C- and CD3+CD56-NKG2C+ T-cell subsets from roughly eight donors. The libraries were sequenced on Illumina HiSeq 2000/2500, MiSeq or NextSeq, producing 2 x 150 bp reads. The eight sequenced donors were randomly selected healthy volunteers, three men and five women. Most of the eight sequenced donors were HCMV-seropositive and one was HCMV-seronegative. What the work shows at the level of the full study, not this receptor alone: In six donors, the dominant CD3+CD56+NKG2C+ clonotypes ranked among the top 10 CD8+ clonotypes, making up about 1.0-7.5% of CD8+ T cells. It remained unclear whether the expanded NKG2C-expressing T cell clones were specific for HCMV antigens. Those dominant clonotypes were again the most abundant among CD3+CD56-NKG2C+ cells in four donors, at roughly 28.3-60.1%.

Sequencing instrument: Illumina HiSeq 2000. 5'RACE template switching, by which a universal primer site and unique molecular identifiers were added, was used to make TCR beta cDNA libraries. Synthesis of cDNA was primed from the TCR beta constant segment and was followed by two consecutive PCR amplification steps. The original methods were these. MIGEC was used to demultiplex reads and group reads by UMI, and MiTCR was used to assemble and quantify clonotypes. To remove erroneous sequences, TCR cDNA sequences were retained only when supported by two or more reads. Downstream repertoire analysis used the tcR package, and clonotypes were matched across fractions by CDR3 nucleotide sequence plus V segment. VDJmatch was used to annotate antigen specificity against VDJdb, with one amino acid substitution allowed in CDR3. With the reads reprocessed by TCRdb, a single entry stands for each CDR3 protein sequence and no DNA is reported. V and J calls and clone size were set by TCRdb, not the authors. The table for this sample lists about 260,000 distinct CDR3 sequences. The top ten hold around 4% of the sample.

On this clonotype: Its antigen is not yet known.

From the cysteine through the phenylalanine, the CDR3 covers 13 amino acids. The DNA sequence is not available. To determine HCMV serostatus, a commercial ELISA kit was used to detect HCMV-specific IgG in serum. Ficoll density gradient centrifugation was used to isolate peripheral blood mononuclear cells from blood. This chain is built from TRBV12-3 or TRBV12-4 and TRBJ1-5; TCRdb returns TRBD1, unconfirmable since there is no DNA. The receptor comes from a woman between 18 and 69 years old in good health. The sequenced sample consisted of blood T cells: a sorted CD56 or NKG2C T cell subset, CD4+ or CD8+ T cells, or bulk PBMC T cells (not recorded which). CDR3 region: CASRSGGQKPQHF.